This T cell receptor beta chain derives from a study of identical twins. Study-level findings and limits: Model-predicted out-of-frame TCR alpha sharing fell below observed values in monozygotic twins. Cord blood beta clonotypes that were abundant carried fewer insertions, and memory repertoires showed no such trend.

Each CDR3 protein is one row after TCRdb ran MiXCR on the 5' RACE reads. The sample holds roughly 1.6 million distinct CDR3 sequences, roughly 35% seen once. Comments on this clonotype: No antigen is known for it.

Trimming left V 2 bases short and J 0 bases short, with 8 bases between. This CDR3 comprises 15 residues. Looked up from germline, CDR1 is SGHTS and CDR2 is YDEGEE. This chain connects TRBV5-8 to TRBJ2-2, with D possibly called TRBD1 or TRBD2 (5 bases each). The source of this sequence is a newborn girl in good health. Sequencing input: cord blood. The CDR3 nucleotides are TGTGCCAGCAGCTTTGGGGACCCGAACACCGGGGAGCTGTTTTTT. This gives the protein CASSFGDPNTGELFF.